These T cell receptor beta chains were read from a single sample in a study of CD4+ T cells in melanoma. Assay used: immunoSEQ multiplex PCR; TCRdb lists only in-frame clones, some missing. The repertoire has 110,000 to 150,000 clones, around nine tenths of them found once; the top ten carry more than 1.5%. Receptor source: a human donor with melanoma. The CDR3 runs from the conserved cysteine through the conserved F or W. D genes are given only for firm matches. The size field is filled for only some rows; it gives once, few, many or a size class.

j_call v_call clone_size d_call cdr3_aa cdr3_nt
TRBJ2-3 TRBV6-4 NA TRBD1 CASSDRSGGEPDTQYF TGTGCCAGCAGTGACCGGTCAGGGGGCGAGCCAGATACGCAGTATTTT
TRBJ2-7 TRBV5-5 NA NA CASSLVPGDTVEQYF TGTGCCAGCAGCTTGGTTCCAGGGGATACTGTCGAGCAGTACTTC
TRBJ1-1 TRBV6-5 NA NA CASSYTSQMNTEAFF TGTGCCAGCAGTTACACAAGCCAGATGAACACTGAAGCTTTCTTT
TRBJ2-2 TRBV19 NA NA CASSMATSGLFF TGTGCCAGTAGTATGGCAACATCAGGGCTGTTTTTT
TRBJ2-7 TRBV5-5 NA NA CASSSTDFYEQYF TGTGCCAGCAGCTCAACGGACTTCTACGAGCAGTACTTC
TRBJ1-3 TRBV7-8 once NA CASSLDRNTIYF TGTGCCAGCAGCTTAGATAGAAACACCATATATTTT
TRBJ1-2 TRBV5-1 once NA CASSPVAGASYGYTF TGCGCCAGCAGCCCGGTGGCAGGGGCAAGCTATGGCTACACCTTC
TRBJ2-1 TRBV15 NA NA CATSRVGGGYNEQFF TGTGCCACCAGCAGAGTAGGGGGGGGATACAATGAGCAGTTCTTC
TRBJ2-3 TRBV10-3 NA NA CAISGGGGTDTQYF TGTGCCATCAGTGGAGGGGGGGGCACAGATACGCAGTATTTT
TRBJ2-5 TRBV18 once TRBD2 CASSPRSSGVGGETQYF TGTGCCAGCTCACCACGATCCAGCGGGGTTGGAGGGGAGACCCAGTACTTC
TRBJ2-7 TRBV18 NA NA CASSPAATGTEQYF TGTGCCAGCTCACCTGCGGCGACAGGTACCGAGCAGTACTTC
TRBJ1-5 TRBV4-1 NA TRBD1 CASSRTGGSNQPQHF TGCGCCAGCAGCCGGACAGGGGGGAGCAATCAGCCCCAGCATTTT
TRBJ1-5 TRBV6-8 NA NA CASSYSIRRCPRPQHF TGTGCCAGCAGTTATAGTATAAGGAGATGCCCGCGGCCCCAGCATTTT
TRBJ1-1 TRBV7-9 NA TRBD1 CASSLVEGATEAFF TGTGCCAGCAGCTTAGTTGAGGGGGCGACTGAAGCTTTCTTT
TRBJ1-3 TRBV25-1 NA NA CASSETHSTGSSGNTIYF TGTGCCAGCAGTGAAACCCACTCCACAGGGAGCTCTGGAAACACCATATATTTT
TRBJ2-1 TRBV6-5 NA NA CASSSAGAGYNEQFF TGTGCCAGCAGTTCTGCGGGGGCGGGTTACAATGAGCAGTTCTTC
TRBJ2-1 TRBV4-1 NA NA CASSLRTTAEQFF TGCGCCAGCAGCCTTCGGACGACAGCCGAGCAGTTCTTC
TRBJ2-2 TRBV7-6 NA NA CASSLAGGLEGYGELFF TGTGCCAGCAGCTTAGCGGGGGGCCTCGAAGGTTACGGGGAGCTGTTTTTT
TRBJ2-1 TRBV4-1 NA NA CASSQGLAPYNEQFF TGCGCCAGCAGCCAAGGGCTAGCGCCCTACAATGAGCAGTTCTTC
TRBJ1-5 TRBV19 once NA CASSYTGSNQPQHF TGTGCCAGTAGCTACACAGGGTCCAATCAGCCCCAGCATTTT
TRBJ1-4 TRBV18 NA NA CASSLDVTTNEKLFF TGTGCCAGCTCCCTCGACGTGACAACTAATGAAAAACTGTTTTTT
TRBJ2-1 TRBV7-3 NA TRBD2 CASSDPPGGGNEQFF TGTGCCAGCAGCGACCCCCCGGGGGGGGGCAATGAGCAGTTCTTC
TRBJ2-3 TRBV5-1 NA TRBD2 CASSLRPSGGASTDTQYF TGCGCCAGCAGCTTGAGGCCTAGCGGGGGGGCTAGCACAGATACGCAGTATTTT
TRBJ2-5 TRBV7-8 NA TRBD1 CASSLDRTGPATQYF TGTGCCAGCAGCTTAGACCGGACAGGTCCGGCAACCCAGTACTTC
TRBJ2-4 TRBV18 NA NA CASSPYLDRGNIQYF TGTGCCAGCTCACCATATTTGGACAGAGGGAACATTCAGTACTTC
TRBJ1-1 TRBV7-3 NA NA CASSLYGDTGAWNTEAFF TGTGCCAGCAGCTTATATGGGGATACGGGGGCGTGGAACACTGAAGCTTTCTTT
TRBJ2-2 TRBV6-6 NA NA CATEVRTNTGELFF TGTGCCACCGAAGTGCGGACCAACACCGGGGAGCTGTTTTTT
TRBJ2-7 TRBV10-1 NA TRBD2 CASSERAAGVYEQYF TGCGCCAGCAGTGAGAGGGCAGCGGGGGTCTACGAGCAGTACTTC
TRBJ2-7 TRBV20-1 NA NA CSASAGIGQYF TGCAGTGCTAGTGCAGGGATTGGGCAGTACTTC